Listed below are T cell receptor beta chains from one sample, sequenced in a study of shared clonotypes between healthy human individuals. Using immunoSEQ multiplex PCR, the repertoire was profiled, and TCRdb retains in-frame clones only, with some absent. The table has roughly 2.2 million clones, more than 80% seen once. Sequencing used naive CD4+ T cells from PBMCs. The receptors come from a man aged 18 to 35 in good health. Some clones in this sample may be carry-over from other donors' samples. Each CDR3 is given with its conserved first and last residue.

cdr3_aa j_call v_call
CASTPGAPYEQYF TRBJ2-7 TRBV28
CATRGLRGSYGYTF TRBJ1-2 TRBV19
CASSVAGTSYEQYF TRBJ2-7 TRBV6-1
CASSGELAGQHTQYF TRBJ2-3 TRBV10-1
CASSPPGTGATYEQYF TRBJ2-7 TRBV5-4
CASSPRVAGSSYNEQFF TRBJ2-1 TRBV18
CASSQGVLETQYF TRBJ2-5 TRBV4-1
CASSIDRAGGDTQYF TRBJ2-3 TRBV19
CASSSGPAADTQYF TRBJ2-3 TRBV7-3
CASSQTGDYGYTF TRBJ1-2 TRBV4-1
CASSECYQRPSTDTQYF TRBJ2-3 TRBV25-1
CASSTQPGLAYEQYF - TRBV11-2
CATSIVTFYEQYF TRBJ2-7 TRBV15
CASRGTGGHTIYF TRBJ1-3 TRBV4-1
CASSPGSVETQYF TRBJ2-5 TRBV18
CSAQVSWQAFF TRBJ1-1 TRBV20-1
CASSLSTGGVYNEQFF TRBJ2-1 TRBV5-4
CASSLPGGAGNTQYF TRBJ2-3 TRBV28
CASSQLGQGYTEAFF TRBJ1-1 TRBV16
CASSQRDSPGGYTF TRBJ1-2 TRBV7-2
CASTRTSGSYEQFF TRBJ2-1 TRBV6-1
CSARNYEQFF TRBJ2-1 TRBV20-1